The 6 T cell receptor beta chains below all came from one sample that was sequenced in a study of T cell responses to AZD1222 COVID-19 vaccine. Sequencing used immunoSEQ multiplex PCR; TCRdb keeps in-frame clones, though not all of them. The sample comprises roughly 100,000 clones, 90% of which are singletons, and about 1.5% rests with the top ten. The source was peripheral blood, collected on day 0 of AZD1222 vaccination. The receptors were gathered from an adult in good health.

V is TRBV11-1 and J is TRBJ2-3; D is perhaps TRBD1 (6 bases). Trimming shortened V by 1 base and J by 1 base, and 12 bases separated the two germline ends. Germline values: CDR1 SGHAT, CDR2 FQDESV (reference sequence). The CDR3 is made up of 16 amino acids. CDR3 nucleotides: TGTGCCAGCAGCTTAGATCCAGGGGTGGGCACAGATACGCAGTATTTT. Translation: CASSLDPGVGTDTQYF.

The chain carries TRBV20-1 and TRBJ2-5, with 11 positions matching TRBD2. The trim removed 4 bases at V and 5 bases at J, leaving 21 bases unmatched. Germline V CDR1 and CDR2: DFQATT, SNEGSKA (reference sequence). This CDR3 region has 19 residues. This CDR3 is CSANDLSTLAGGPKETQYF. The CDR3 bases are TGCAGTGCTAATGACCTCTCTACCTTAGCGGGGGGGCCTAAGGAGACCCAGTACTTC.

J is TRBJ2-7 and V is TRBV6-6; 7 bases match TRBD2. Germline values: CDR1 MNHNY, CDR2 SVGAGI (reference sequence). V was clipped by 6 bases and J by 4 bases; unmatched bases: 9. CDR3 length: 14 amino acids. The CDR3 region has the DNA TGTGCCAGCAGCCCCCCGGGGGGAGGTTACGAGCAGTACTTC. This sequence encodes CASSPPGGGYEQYF.

This chain links TRBV29-1 with TRBJ1-1, with TRBD1 matching 7 bases. The CDR3 totals 14 residues. V was pared by 3 bases and J by 4 bases, with 8 bases of the junction left unmatched. From germline, CDR1 is SQVTM and CDR2 ANQGSEA. CDR3 amino acids: CSVDKGGTGTEAFF. In DNA form, the CDR3 reads TGCAGCGTTGATAAAGGGGGCACGGGCACTGAAGCTTTCTTT. The whole variable domain, remainder taken from reference TRBV29-1 and TRBJ1-1, is SAVISQKPSRDICQRGTSLTIQCQVDSQVTMMFWYRQQPGQSLTLIATANQGSEATYESGFVIDKFPISRPNLTFSTLTVSNMSPEDSSIYLCSVDKGGTGTEAFFGQGTRLTVV.

The V call is TRBV24-1, the J call TRBJ2-2, with D unresolved. Germline V gene data show CDR1 as KGHDR and CDR2 as SFDVKD. CDR3 length equals 14 residues. Trimming left V 5 bases short and J 1 base short, with 7 bases between. CDR3 sequence reads: CATSAVVNTGELFF. The CDR3 DNA is TGTGCCACCAGTGCAGTTGTGAACACCGGGGAGCTGTTTTTT.

V gene TRBV9 combines with J gene TRBJ2-1, with D possibly being TRBD1 (6 bases). The germline gives CDR1 SGDLS, CDR2 YYNGEE. Trimming stripped 1 base from V and 5 bases from J, with 13 bases between. The CDR3 sequence is 15 residues long. The CDR3 spells CASSVLQGTDNEQFF. The CDR3 region has the DNA TGTGCCAGCAGCGTACTTCAGGGGACCGACAATGAGCAGTTCTTC.